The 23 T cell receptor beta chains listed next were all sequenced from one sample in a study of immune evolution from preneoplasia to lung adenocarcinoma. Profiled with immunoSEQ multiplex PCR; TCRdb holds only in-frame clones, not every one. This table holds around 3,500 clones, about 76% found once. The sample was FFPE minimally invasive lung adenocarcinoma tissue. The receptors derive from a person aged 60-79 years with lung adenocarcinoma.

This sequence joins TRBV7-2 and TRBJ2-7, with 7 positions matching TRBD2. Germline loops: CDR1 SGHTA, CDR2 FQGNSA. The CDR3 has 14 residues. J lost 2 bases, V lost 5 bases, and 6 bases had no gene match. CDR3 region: CASSPRLAPYEQYF. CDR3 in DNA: TGTGCCAGCAGCCCCCGACTAGCCCCCTACGAGCAGTACTTC.

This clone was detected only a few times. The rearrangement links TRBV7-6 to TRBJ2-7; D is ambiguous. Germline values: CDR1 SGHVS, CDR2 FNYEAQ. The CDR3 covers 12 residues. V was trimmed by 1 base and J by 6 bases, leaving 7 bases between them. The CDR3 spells CASSLVLGEQYF. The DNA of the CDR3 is TGTGCCAGCAGCTTAGTTTTGGGCGAGCAGTACTTC.

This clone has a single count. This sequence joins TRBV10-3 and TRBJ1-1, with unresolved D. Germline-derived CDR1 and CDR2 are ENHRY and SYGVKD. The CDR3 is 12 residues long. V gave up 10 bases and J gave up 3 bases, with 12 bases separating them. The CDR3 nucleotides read TGTGCCACCCGACTTGGGGACACTGAAGCTTTCTTT. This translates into CATRLGDTEAFF.

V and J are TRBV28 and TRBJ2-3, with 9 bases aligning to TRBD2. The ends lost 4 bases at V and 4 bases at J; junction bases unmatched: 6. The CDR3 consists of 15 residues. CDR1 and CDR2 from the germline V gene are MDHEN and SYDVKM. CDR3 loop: CASSSPGLAADTQYF. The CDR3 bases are TGTGCCAGCAGTTCCCCGGGACTAGCCGCAGATACGCAGTATTTT.

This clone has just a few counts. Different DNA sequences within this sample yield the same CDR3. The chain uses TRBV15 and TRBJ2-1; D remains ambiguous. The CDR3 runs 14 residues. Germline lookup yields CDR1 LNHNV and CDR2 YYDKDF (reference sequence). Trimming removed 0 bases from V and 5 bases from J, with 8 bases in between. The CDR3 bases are TGTGCCACCAGCAGAGATGGCGGAAACAATGAGCAGTTCTTC. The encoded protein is CATSRDGGNNEQFF. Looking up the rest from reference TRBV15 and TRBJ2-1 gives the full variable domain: DAMVIQNPRYQVTQFGKPVTLSCSQTLNHNVMYWYQQKSSQAPKLLFHYYDKDFNNEADTPDNFQSRRPNTSFCFLDIRSPGLGDTAMYLCATSRDGGNNEQFFGPGTRLTVL.

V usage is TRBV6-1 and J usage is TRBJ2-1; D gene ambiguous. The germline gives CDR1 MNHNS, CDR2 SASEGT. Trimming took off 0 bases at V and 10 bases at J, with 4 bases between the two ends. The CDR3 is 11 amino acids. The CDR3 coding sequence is TGTGCCAGCAGTGAAGCGTGGGAGCAGTTCTTC. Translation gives CASSEAWEQFF.

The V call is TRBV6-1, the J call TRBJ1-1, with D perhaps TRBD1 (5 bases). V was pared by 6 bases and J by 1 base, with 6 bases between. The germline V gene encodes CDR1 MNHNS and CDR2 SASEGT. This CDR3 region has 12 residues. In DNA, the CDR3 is TGTGCCAGCAGGGGGACGAACACTGAAGCTTTCTTT. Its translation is CASRGTNTEAFF.

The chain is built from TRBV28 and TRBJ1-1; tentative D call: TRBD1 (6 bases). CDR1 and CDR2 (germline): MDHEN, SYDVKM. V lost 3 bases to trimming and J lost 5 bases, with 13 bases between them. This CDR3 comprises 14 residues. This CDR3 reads CASSFVGARTEAFF. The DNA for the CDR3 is TGTGCCAGCAGTTTTGTGGGGGCTCGAACTGAAGCTTTCTTT.

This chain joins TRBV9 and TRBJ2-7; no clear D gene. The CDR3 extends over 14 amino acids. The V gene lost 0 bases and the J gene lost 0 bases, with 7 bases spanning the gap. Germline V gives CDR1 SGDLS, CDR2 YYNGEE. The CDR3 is CASSVGGVSYEQYF. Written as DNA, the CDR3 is TGTGCCAGCAGCGTAGGTGGGGTCTCCTACGAGCAGTACTTC.

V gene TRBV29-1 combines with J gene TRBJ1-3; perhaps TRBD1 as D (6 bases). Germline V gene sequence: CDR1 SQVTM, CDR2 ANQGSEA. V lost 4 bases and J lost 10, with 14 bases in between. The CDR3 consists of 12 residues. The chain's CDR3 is CSVVGGFSTIYF. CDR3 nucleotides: TGCAGCGTTGTAGGGGGGTTTAGTACCATATATTTT.

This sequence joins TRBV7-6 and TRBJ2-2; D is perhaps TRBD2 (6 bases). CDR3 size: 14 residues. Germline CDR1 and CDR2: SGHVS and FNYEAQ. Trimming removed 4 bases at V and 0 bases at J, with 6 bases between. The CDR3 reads CASSSGANTGELFF. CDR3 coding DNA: TGTGCCAGCAGCTCGGGAGCGAACACCGGGGAGCTGTTTTTT.

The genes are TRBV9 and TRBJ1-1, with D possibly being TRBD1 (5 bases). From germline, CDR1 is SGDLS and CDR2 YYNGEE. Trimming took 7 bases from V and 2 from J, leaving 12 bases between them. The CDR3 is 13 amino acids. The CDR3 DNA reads TGTGCCAGCGGGGCCCGACAAAACACTGAAGCTTTCTTT. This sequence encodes CASGARQNTEAFF.

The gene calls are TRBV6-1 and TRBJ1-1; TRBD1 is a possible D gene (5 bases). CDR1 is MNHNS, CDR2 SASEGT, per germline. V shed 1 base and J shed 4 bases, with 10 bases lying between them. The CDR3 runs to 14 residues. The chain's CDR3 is CASSEEAGPTEAFF. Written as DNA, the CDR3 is TGTGCCAGCAGTGAAGAGGCAGGGCCCACTGAAGCTTTCTTT.

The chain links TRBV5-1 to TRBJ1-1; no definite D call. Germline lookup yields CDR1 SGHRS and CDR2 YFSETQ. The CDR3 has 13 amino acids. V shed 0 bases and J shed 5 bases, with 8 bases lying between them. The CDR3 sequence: CASSLGSSTEAFF. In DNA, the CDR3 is TGCGCCAGCAGCTTGGGATCTAGTACTGAAGCTTTCTTT.

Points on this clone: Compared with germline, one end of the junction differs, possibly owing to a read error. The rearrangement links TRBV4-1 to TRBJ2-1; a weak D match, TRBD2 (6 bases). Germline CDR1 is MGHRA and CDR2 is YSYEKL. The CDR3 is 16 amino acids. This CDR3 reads CASSQEGSGWGNKQFF. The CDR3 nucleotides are TGCGCCAGCAGCCAAGAGGGCAGCGGGTGGGGCAATAAGCAGTTCTTC.

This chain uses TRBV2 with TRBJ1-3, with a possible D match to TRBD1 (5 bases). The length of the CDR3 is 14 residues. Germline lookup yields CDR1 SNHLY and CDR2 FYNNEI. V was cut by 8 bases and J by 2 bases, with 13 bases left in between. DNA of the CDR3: TGTGCCAGCGGACGTCTGGGGGCTGGAAACACCATATATTTT. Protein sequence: CASGRLGAGNTIYF.

CDR3 coding DNA: TGTGCCAGCAGCTTAGCCCAAACAGGGGACCAGCCCCAGCATTTT. Protein sequence: CASSLAQTGDQPQHF. This chain uses TRBV7-8 with TRBJ1-5, with 7 positions matching TRBD1. Germline trimming cut 0 bases from V and 7 bases from J; bases unmatched to any gene: 6. The CDR3 extends over 15 amino acids. CDR1 and CDR2 from the germline V gene are SGHVS and FQNEAQ.

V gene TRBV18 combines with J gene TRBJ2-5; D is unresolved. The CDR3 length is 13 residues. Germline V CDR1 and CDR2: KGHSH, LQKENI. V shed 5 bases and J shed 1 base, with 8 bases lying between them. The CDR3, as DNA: TGTGCCAGCTCAGAAGGGATCCAAGAGACCCAGTACTTC. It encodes CASSEGIQETQYF.

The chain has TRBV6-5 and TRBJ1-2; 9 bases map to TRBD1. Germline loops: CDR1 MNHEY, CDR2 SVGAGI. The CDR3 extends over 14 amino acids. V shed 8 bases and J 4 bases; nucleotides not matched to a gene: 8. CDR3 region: CASSRDRVAYGYTF. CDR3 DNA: TGTGCCAGCTCCCGGGACAGGGTAGCCTATGGCTACACCTTC.

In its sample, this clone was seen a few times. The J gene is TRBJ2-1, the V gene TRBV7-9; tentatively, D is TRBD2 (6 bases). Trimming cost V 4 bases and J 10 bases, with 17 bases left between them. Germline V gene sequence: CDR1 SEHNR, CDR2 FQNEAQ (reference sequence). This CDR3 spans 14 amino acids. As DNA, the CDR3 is TGTGCCAGCAGCTCCCCGGGACTCTCGCGGGAGCAGTTCTTC. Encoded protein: CASSSPGLSREQFF.

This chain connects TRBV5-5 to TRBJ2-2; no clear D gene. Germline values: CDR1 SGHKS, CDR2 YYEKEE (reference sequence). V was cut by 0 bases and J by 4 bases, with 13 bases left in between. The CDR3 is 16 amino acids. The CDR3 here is CASSLDRALSTGELFF. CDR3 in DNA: TGTGCCAGCAGCTTGGATCGGGCCCTGAGCACCGGGGAGCTGTTTTTT. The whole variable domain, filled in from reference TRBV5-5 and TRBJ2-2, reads DAGVTQSPTHLIKTRGQQVTLRCSPISGHKSVSWYQQVLGQGPQFIFQYYEKEERGRGNFPDRFSARQFPNYSSELNVNALLLGDSALYLCASSLDRALSTGELFFGEGSRLTVL.

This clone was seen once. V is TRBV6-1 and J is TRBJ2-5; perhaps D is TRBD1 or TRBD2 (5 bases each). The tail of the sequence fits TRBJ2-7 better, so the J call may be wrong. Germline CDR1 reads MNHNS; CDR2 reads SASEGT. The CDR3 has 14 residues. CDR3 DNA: TGTGCCAGCAGTGTATCCGGGGCCCCCGACGAGCAGTACTTC. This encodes CASSVSGAPDEQYF.

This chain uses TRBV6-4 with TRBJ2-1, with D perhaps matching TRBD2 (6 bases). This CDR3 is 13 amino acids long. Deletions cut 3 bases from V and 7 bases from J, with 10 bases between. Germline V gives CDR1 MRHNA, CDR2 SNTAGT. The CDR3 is CASSEGGNNEQFF. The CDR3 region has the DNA TGTGCCAGCAGTGAAGGCGGGAATAATGAGCAGTTCTTC.